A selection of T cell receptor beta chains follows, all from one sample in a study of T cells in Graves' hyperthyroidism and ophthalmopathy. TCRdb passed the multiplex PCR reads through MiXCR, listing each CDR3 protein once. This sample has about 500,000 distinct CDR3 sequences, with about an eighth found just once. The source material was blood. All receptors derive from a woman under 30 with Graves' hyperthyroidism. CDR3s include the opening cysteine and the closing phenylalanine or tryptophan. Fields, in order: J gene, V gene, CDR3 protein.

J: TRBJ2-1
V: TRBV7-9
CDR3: CASSLAPAVSSYNEQFF

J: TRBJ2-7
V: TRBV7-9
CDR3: CASSSRGRFSYEQYF

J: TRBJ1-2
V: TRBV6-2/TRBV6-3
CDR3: CASSYSAVNNYGYTF

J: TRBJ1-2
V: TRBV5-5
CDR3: CASQTEADYGYTF

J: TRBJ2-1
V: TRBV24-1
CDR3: CATAERREGYNEQFF

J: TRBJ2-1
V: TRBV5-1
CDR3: CASSLEALVDEQFF

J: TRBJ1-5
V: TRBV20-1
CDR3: CSARDEINNQPQHF

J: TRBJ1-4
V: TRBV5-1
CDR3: CASTRQGDSEKLFF

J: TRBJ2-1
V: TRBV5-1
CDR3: CASSFPDGNEQFF

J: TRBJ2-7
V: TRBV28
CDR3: CASSLPGEQYF

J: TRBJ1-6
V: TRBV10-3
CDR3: CAISDPPGQGANSPLHF

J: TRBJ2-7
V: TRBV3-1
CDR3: CASSQDTGSYEQYF

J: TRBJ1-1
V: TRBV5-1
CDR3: CASSLPVDTEAFF

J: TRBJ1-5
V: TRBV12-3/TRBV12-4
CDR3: CASSLRGSNQPQHF

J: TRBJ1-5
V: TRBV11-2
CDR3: CASSLTHGNQPQHF

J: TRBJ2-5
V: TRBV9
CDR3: CASSVGTHRGGETQYF

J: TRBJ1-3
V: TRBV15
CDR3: CATSRDRAATGNTIYF

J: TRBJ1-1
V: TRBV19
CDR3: CASIVQGNAEAFF

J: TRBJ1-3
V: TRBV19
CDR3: CASSSTGTGPNTIYF

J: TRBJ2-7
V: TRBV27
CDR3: CASSPPGGSGSSYEQYF

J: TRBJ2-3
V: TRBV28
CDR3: CASSSPGGEETDTQYF

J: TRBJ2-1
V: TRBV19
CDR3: CASNRASGRNEQFF

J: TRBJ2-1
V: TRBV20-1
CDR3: CSARGLHGRSYNEQFF

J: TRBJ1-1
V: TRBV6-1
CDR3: CASKWDRERGNTEAFF

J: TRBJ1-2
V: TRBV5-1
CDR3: CASSPGGQGYGYTF

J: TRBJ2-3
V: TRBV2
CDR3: CAVQTSGSSDTQYF

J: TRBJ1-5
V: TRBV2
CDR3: CASSGQGAPQPQHF

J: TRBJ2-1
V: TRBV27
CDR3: CASQGLLAGAAEQFF